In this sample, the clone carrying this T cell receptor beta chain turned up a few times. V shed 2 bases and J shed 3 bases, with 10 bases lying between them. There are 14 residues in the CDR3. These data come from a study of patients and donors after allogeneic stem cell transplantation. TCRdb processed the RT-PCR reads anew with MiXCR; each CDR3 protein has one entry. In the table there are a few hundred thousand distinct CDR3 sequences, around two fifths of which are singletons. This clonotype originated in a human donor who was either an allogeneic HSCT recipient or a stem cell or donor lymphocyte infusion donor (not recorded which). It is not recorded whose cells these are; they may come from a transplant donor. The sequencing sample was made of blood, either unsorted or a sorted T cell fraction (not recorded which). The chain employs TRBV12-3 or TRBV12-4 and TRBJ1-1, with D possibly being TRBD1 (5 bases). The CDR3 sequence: CASSLSGRDTEAFF. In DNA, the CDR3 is TGTGCCAGCAGTTTAAGCGGCAGGGACACTGAAGCTTTCTTT.